The rows below give T cell receptor beta chains drawn from one sample of a study of beta chain features in type 1 diabetes. Profiled with immunoSEQ multiplex PCR; TCRdb holds only in-frame clones, not every one. Among roughly 160,000 clones listed, 8% to 9.5% were seen once. Sequenced input: central memory CD4+ T cells from blood. The receptors originated from a woman younger than 30 with type 1 diabetes. The CDR3 runs from the conserved cysteine through the conserved F or W. A D gene is named only where the DNA matches it firmly. Rows may omit the clone size; those that give it use once, few, many or a size class.

J	V	D	size	DNA	CDR3
TRBJ2-7	TRBV11-1	TRBD1	-	TGTGCCAGCAGTCGGGACAGAGAATACGAGCAGTACTTC	CASSRDREYEQYF
TRBJ2-1	TRBV9	-	-	TGTGCCAGCAGCGTTACGGGGAGCTCCTACAATGAGCAGTTCTTC	CASSVTGSSYNEQFF
TRBJ2-7	TRBV6-6	-	few	TGTGCCAGCAGTGGGACTCTAGCCTACGAGCAGTACTTC	CASSGTLAYEQYF
TRBJ2-7	TRBV7-2	-	-	TGTGCCAGCAGCTTAGGCCCAGGGAACTACGAGCAGTACTTC	CASSLGPGNYEQYF
TRBJ2-7	TRBV28	TRBD1	many	TGTGCCAGCAGGAAGACAGGGTACGAGCAGTACTTC	CASRKTGYEQYF
TRBJ1-5	TRBV7-9	-	-	TGTGCCAGCAGCCGTGGCGGTCAGCCCCAGCATTTT	CASSRGGQPQHF
TRBJ1-2	TRBV6-5	-	-	TGTGCCAGCAGTTATTCCCAGGGCCTGGATGGCTACACCTTC	CASSYSQGLDGYTF
TRBJ1-5	TRBV4-1	-	-	TGCGCCAGCAGCCGGGAGGAGGGTAATCAGCCCCAGCATTTT	CASSREEGNQPQHF
TRBJ1-2	TRBV4-3	-	-	TGCGCCAGCAGCCAATTTAGAGGGAATGGCTACACCTTC	CASSQFRGNGYTF
TRBJ2-5	TRBV28	TRBD2	many	TGTGCCAGCAGTTCCGAAGCGGGAGCGGAGACCCAGTACTTC	CASSSEAGAETQYF
TRBJ1-1	TRBV28	-	-	TGTGCCAGCAGTTCCACCGACGGGACTGAAGCTTTCTTT	CASSSTDGTEAFF
TRBJ1-2	TRBV30	-	few	TGTGCCTGGAGTGTATACCGGGGAAGGGAGGGCTACACCTTC	CAWSVYRGREGYTF
TRBJ1-4	TRBV14	-	-	TGTGCCAGCAGCCCGCAATTCCCGGGGCAGGGGAAACTGTTTTTT	CASSPQFPGQGKLFF
TRBJ2-1	TRBV4-2	TRBD2	-	TGTGCCAGCAGCCACTTAGCGGGTAGCTCCTACAATGAGCAGTTCTTC	CASSHLAGSSYNEQFF
TRBJ2-7	TRBV7-8	-	-	TGTGCCAGCAGCATTCCCCAATACGAGCAGTACTTC	CASSIPQYEQYF
TRBJ1-2	TRBV29-1	TRBD1	-	TGCAGCGTTGGCGACAGGGCGGGGTTCTATGGCTACACCTTC	CSVGDRAGFYGYTF
TRBJ2-3	TRBV5-1	-	few	TGCGCCAGCAGCTCCCTACTAGGAGATACGCAGTATTTT	CASSSLLGDTQYF
TRBJ1-1	TRBV6-6	TRBD1	few	TGTGCCAGCAGTTCCCTCTACAGGGGGAGCACTGAAGCTTTCTTT	CASSSLYRGSTEAFF
TRBJ2-2	TRBV19	-	few	TGTGCCAGTAGTATAGCCACAAACACCGGGGAGCTGTTTTTT	CASSIATNTGELFF
TRBJ2-7	TRBV28	-	few	TGTGCCAGCAGTTTAAATTCCCTCGAGCAGTACTTC	CASSLNSLEQYF
TRBJ2-3	TRBV23-1	TRBD1	-	TGCGCCAGCAGCCCCGACAGGGGAGTCTCTAGCACAGATACGCAGTATTTT	CASSPDRGVSSTDTQYF
TRBJ1-2	TRBV7-8	-	many	TGTGCCAGCAGCTTAGGGGCAGTGGATGGCTACACCTTC	CASSLGAVDGYTF
TRBJ2-5	TRBV6-6	-	few	TGTGCCAGCAGTTACTCGAACGGAGACCCCGGGACCCAGTACTTC	CASSYSNGDPGTQYF
TRBJ2-4	TRBV4-3	-	-	TGCGCCAGCAGCCCTGACAGGACAGTTAAAAACATTCAGTACTTC	CASSPDRTVKNIQYF